The next 10 T cell receptor beta chains were all read from a single sample in a study of T cell repertoires in cytomegalovirus infection. Each CDR3 protein gets one entry after TCRdb re-called the reads with MiXCR. The sample has more than 500,000 distinct CDR3 sequences; 16% are singletons. The material sequenced was CD8+ T cells from PBMCs. The receptors derive from a human donor in good health (CMV status not recorded). Some clones in this sample may be carry-over from other donors' samples.

This clonotype was seen a handful of times. The chain joins TRBV9 to TRBJ1-1; no firm D call. The germline CDR1 and CDR2 sequences are SGDLS and YYNGEE. This CDR3 region has 15 residues. Trimming cost V 4 bases and J 1 base, with 14 bases left between them. CDR3 residues: CASSLRSDPNTEAFF. The CDR3 bases are TGTGCCAGCAGCCTCCGATCGGACCCGAACACTGAAGCTTTCTTT.

In this sample, this clonotype turned up many times. The chain combines TRBV7-9 with TRBJ2-7, with 8 bases identical to TRBD1. The V gene end was trimmed by 3 bases and the J gene end by 5 bases; junction bases not matched to a gene: 12. This CDR3 comprises 16 residues. From germline, CDR1 is SEHNR and CDR2 FQNEAQ (reference sequence). CDR3 bases: TGTGCCAGCAGCTTTTTCGTCGGACAGGGAGGCAACGAGCAGTACTTC. Translating gives CASSFFVGQGGNEQYF. The entire variable domain, with the rest obtained from reference TRBV7-9 and TRBJ2-7, is as follows: DTGVSQNPRHKITKRGQNVTFRCDPISEHNRLYWYRQTLGQGPEFLTYFQNEAQLEKSRLLSDRFSAERPKGSFSTLEIQRTEQGDSAMYLCASSFFVGQGGNEQYFGPGTRLTVT.

The V call is TRBV12-5, the J call TRBJ2-2; TRBD1 or TRBD2 may be the D gene (5 bases each). Germline V gene lookup returns CDR1 LGHNT and CDR2 FRNRAP. V was pared by 6 bases and J by 2 bases, with 19 bases between. This CDR3 contains 17 residues. The CDR3 sequence: CASGTSIRDHNTGELFF. For the CDR3, the DNA is TGTGCTAGTGGGACTTCGATCCGGGACCATAACACCGGGGAGCTGTTTTTT.

This clonotype was seen repeatedly, ten times or more. The rearrangement uses TRBV7-3 and TRBJ1-1, with a tentative D call TRBD1 (5 bases). In germline, CDR1 is SGHTA, CDR2 FQGTGA. V was trimmed by 3 bases and J by 2 bases, leaving 13 bases between them. This CDR3 spans 15 amino acids. This CDR3 reads CASSLSGGTNTEAFF. As DNA, the CDR3 is TGTGCCAGCAGCTTGAGTGGGGGAACCAACACTGAAGCTTTCTTT.

With regard to this clonotype: The conserved phenylalanine or tryptophan is not found at the CDR3 terminus, so this likely reflects a read error. The DNA is omitted, as the CDR3 cannot be located on it reliably, and the CDR3 follows TCRdb's listing. The chain uses TRBV12-3 or TRBV12-4 and TRBJ2-1; the table's D call, TRBD2, has no DNA check behind it. The CDR3 length is 15 residues, termini included. CDR3 sequence: CASNPFSGAPNEQLL.

This chain joins TRBV28 and TRBJ2-5; TRBD1 is a possible D gene (6 bases). CDR1 is MDHEN and CDR2 is SYDVKM in the germline V gene. V was pared by 4 bases and J by 0 bases, with 15 bases between. This CDR3 region has 16 residues. CDR3 nucleotide sequence: TGTGCCAGCAGTTCCCAGGACAGACCCAACCAAGAGACCCAGTACTTC. Translated, it gives CASSSQDRPNQETQYF.

J is TRBJ2-1 and V is TRBV27, with D possibly matching TRBD2 (6 bases). V was trimmed by 6 bases and J by 6 bases, leaving 12 bases between them. The CDR3 contains 13 residues. The germline gives CDR1 MNHEY, CDR2 SMNVEV (reference sequence). The CDR3 sequence: CASSRRGANEQFF. CDR3 DNA sequence: TGTGCCAGCAGCCGGCGGGGCGCCAATGAGCAGTTCTTC.

Many counts were recorded for this clonotype. V is TRBV28 and J is TRBJ2-5; D ambiguous. Germline values: CDR1 MDHEN, CDR2 SYDVKM. The CDR3 covers 14 residues. V was pared by 3 bases and J by 3 bases, with 11 bases between. CDR3 nucleotides: TGTGCCAGCAGTTTTCGGCGGTTCGAAGAGACCCAGTACTTC. This sequence encodes CASSFRRFEETQYF.

The chain is built from TRBV19 and TRBJ1-3; 9 nucleotides match TRBD1. V dropped 6 bases and J dropped 0; count of bases not matched to a gene: 6. The CDR3 is made up of 16 amino acids. In germline, CDR1 is LNHDA, CDR2 SQIVND (reference sequence). The CDR3, as DNA: TGTGCCAGTAGCTTGGACAGGGGCGACTCTGGAAACACCATATATTTT. Protein product: CASSLDRGDSGNTIYF.

This sequence joins TRBV9 and TRBJ1-2; D possibly corresponds to TRBD1 (5 bases). The CDR3 loop spans 16 amino acids. Trimming removed 7 bases from V and 2 bases from J, with 21 bases in between. Germline V gene sequence: CDR1 SGDLS, CDR2 YYNGEE. The CDR3: CASRSGRGLGNYGYTF. The DNA of the CDR3 is TGTGCCAGCCGTTCCGGCCGGGGACTCGGGAACTATGGCTACACCTTC.